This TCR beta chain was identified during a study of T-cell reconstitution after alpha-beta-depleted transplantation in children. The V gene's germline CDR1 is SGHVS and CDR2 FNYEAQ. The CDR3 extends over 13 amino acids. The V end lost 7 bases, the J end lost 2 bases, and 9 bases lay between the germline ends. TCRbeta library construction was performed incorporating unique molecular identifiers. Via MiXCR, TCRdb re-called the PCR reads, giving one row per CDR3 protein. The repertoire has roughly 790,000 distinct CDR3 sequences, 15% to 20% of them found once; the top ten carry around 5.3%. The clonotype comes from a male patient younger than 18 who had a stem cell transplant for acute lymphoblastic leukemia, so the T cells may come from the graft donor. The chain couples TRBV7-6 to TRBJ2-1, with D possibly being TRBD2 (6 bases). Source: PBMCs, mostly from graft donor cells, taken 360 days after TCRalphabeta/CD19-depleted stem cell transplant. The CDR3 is CASKASAYNEQFF. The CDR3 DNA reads TGTGCCAGCAAGGCTAGCGCCTACAATGAGCAGTTCTTC.